The rows below give T cell receptor beta chains drawn from one sample of a study of blood T cell repertoires in COVID-19. Sequenced by immunoSEQ multiplex PCR; TCRdb stores in-frame clones only, minus some. Of 190,000 or so clones listed, around 80% are singletons. The sequencing sample was made of peripheral blood. All receptors come from a woman older than 75 with active or convalescent COVID-19. CDR3s include the opening cysteine and the closing phenylalanine or tryptophan. The D gene is left open where the match is weak. Some rows have no size entry. The others give once, few or many, or a class for an expanded clone.

abundance,v_gene,d_gene,j_gene,CDR3aa,CDR3nt
-,TRBV18,-,TRBJ1-3,CASSPVGGSGNTIYF,TGTGCCAGCTCACCCGTTGGGGGGTCTGGAAACACCATATATTTT
-,TRBV6-5,TRBD2,TRBJ2-1,CASSGLAGGYNEQFF,TGTGCCAGCAGCGGACTAGCGGGGGGTTACAATGAGCAGTTCTTC
-,TRBV24-1,TRBD2,TRBJ2-3,CATSLGTSDTDTQYF,TGTGCCACCAGTCTGGGGACTAGTGACACAGATACGCAGTATTTT
-,TRBV27,TRBD1,TRBJ1-1,CASRYGQGRSTEAFF,TGTGCCAGCAGGTACGGACAGGGAAGGAGCACTGAAGCTTTCTTT
few,TRBV3-1/TRBV3-2,TRBD1,TRBJ1-1,CASRNQGATNTEAFF,TGTGCCAGCAGAAACCAGGGGGCCACGAACACTGAAGCTTTCTTT
-,TRBV19,TRBD1,TRBJ1-2,CAASGQGGGYGYTF,TGTGCCGCCTCAGGACAGGGAGGAGGCTATGGCTACACCTTC
-,TRBV4-1,TRBD1,TRBJ1-5,CASSQGMGGQGDQPQHF,TGCGCCAGCAGCCAAGGAATGGGGGGACAGGGGGATCAGCCCCAGCATTTT
-,TRBV27,-,TRBJ1-6,CASSLLGPNSPLHF,TGTGCCAGCAGTTTACTTGGGCCCAATTCACCCCTCCACTTT
-,TRBV2,TRBD1,TRBJ1-6,CASGTGVVYNSPLHF,TGTGCCAGCGGCACAGGGGTGGTCTATAATTCACCCCTCCACTTT
-,TRBV9,TRBD2,TRBJ2-7,CASSPWTSGGAGEQYF,TGTGCCAGCAGCCCGTGGACTAGCGGGGGGGCAGGCGAGCAGTACTTC
-,TRBV15,TRBD1,TRBJ1-1,CATSRRTGDEAFF,TGTGCCACCAGCAGGAGGACAGGAGATGAAGCTTTCTTT
-,TRBV3-1/TRBV3-2,TRBD2,TRBJ2-3,CASSLGGGADTQYF,TGTGCCAGCAGCCTCGGGGGGGGCGCAGATACGCAGTATTTT
once,TRBV19,TRBD1,TRBJ2-7,CASRRTGASEQYF,TGTGCCAGTAGGAGGACAGGGGCGTCCGAGCAGTACTTC
-,TRBV3-1/TRBV3-2,TRBD2,TRBJ2-5,CASSLWTSGGPEETQYF,TGTGCCAGCAGCCTCTGGACTAGCGGGGGGCCGGAAGAGACCCAGTACTTC
-,TRBV4-1,TRBD1,TRBJ2-7,CASSQRTGGSYEQYF,TGCGCCAGCAGCCAACGGACAGGGGGCTCCTACGAGCAGTACTTC
-,TRBV2,-,TRBJ1-2,CASRDGIYGYTF,TGTGCCAGCAGGGACGGGATCTATGGCTACACCTTC
-,TRBV18,TRBD1,TRBJ1-1,CASSAAGQGNTEAFF,TGTGCCAGCTCAGCAGCGGGACAGGGGAACACTGAAGCTTTCTTT
-,TRBV5-1,-,TRBJ2-7,CASSLVGTQTYEQYF,TGCGCCAGCAGCTTGGTCGGGACTCAAACCTACGAGCAGTACTTC
once,TRBV2,TRBD1,TRBJ1-3,CASSTGQGDTIYF,TGTGCCAGCAGTACTGGACAGGGGGACACCATATATTTT
-,TRBV20-1,-,TRBJ1-1,CSARGSTEAFF,TGCAGTGCTAGGGGGAGTACTGAAGCTTTCTTT
-,TRBV5-1,TRBD1,TRBJ2-2,CASSQDRVGTGELFF,TGCGCCAGCAGTCAGGACAGGGTCGGAACCGGGGAGCTGTTTTTT
once,TRBV27,-,TRBJ1-1,CASSIPGRQLFF,TGTGCCAGCAGTATCCCGGGCCGACAGCTTTTCTTT
-,TRBV15,TRBD2,TRBJ2-3,CATAPGLASTDTQYF,TGTGCCACCGCTCCCGGACTAGCTAGCACAGATACGCAGTATTTT
-,TRBV2,-,TRBJ2-2,CASHREGRTGELFF,TGTGCCAGCCACAGGGAGGGTCGGACCGGGGAGCTGTTTTTT
many,TRBV6-2/TRBV6-3,TRBD1,TRBJ1-1,CASSSTGGSSEAFF,TGTGCCAGCAGTTCCACAGGGGGCTCCTCTGAAGCTTTCTTT
-,TRBV18,TRBD1,TRBJ1-2,CASSPPGQGAIFYGYTF,TGTGCCAGCTCCCCCCCGGGACAGGGGGCCATTTTCTATGGCTACACCTTC